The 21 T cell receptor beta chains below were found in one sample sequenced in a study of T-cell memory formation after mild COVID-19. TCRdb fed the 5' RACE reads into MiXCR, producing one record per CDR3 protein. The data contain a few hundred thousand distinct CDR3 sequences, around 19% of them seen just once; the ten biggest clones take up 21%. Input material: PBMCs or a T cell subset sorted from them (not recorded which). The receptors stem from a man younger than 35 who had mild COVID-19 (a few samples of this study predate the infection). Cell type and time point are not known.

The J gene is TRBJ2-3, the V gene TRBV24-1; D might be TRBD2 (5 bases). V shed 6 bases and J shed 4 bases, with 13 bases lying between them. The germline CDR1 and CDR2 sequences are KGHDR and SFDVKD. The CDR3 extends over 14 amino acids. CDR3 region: CATSFSAEADTQYF. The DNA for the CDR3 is TGTGCCACCAGTTTCAGCGCGGAGGCAGATACGCAGTATTTT.

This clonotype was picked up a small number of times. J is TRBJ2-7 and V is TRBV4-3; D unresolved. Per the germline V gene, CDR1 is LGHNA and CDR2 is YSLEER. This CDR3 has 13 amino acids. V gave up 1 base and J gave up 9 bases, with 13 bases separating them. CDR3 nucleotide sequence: TGCGCCAGCAGCCAAGGTCTCGCCTTGGGGCAGTACTTC. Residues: CASSQGLALGQYF.

CDR3 region: CASSLGTGNNQPQHF. CDR3 nucleotide sequence: TGTGCCTCCAGCTTAGGGACAGGGAACAATCAGCCCCAGCATTTT. The chain joins TRBV11-2 to TRBJ1-5, with 9 bases lining up with TRBD1. The CDR3 loop spans 15 amino acids. The germline CDR1 and CDR2 sequences are SGHAT and FQNNGV. Trimming removed 11 bases from V and 3 bases from J; junction bases left unmatched: 11.

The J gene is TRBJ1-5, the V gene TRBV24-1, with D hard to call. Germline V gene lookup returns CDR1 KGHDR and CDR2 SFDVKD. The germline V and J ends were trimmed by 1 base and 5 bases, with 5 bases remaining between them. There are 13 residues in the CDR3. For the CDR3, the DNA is TGTGCCACCAGTGATTTTGCGGATCAGCCCCAGCATTTT. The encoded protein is CATSDFADQPQHF.

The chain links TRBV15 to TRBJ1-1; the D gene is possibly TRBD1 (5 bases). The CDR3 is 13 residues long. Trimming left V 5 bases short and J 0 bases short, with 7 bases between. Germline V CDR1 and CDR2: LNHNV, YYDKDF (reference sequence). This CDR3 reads CATSVQVNTEAFF. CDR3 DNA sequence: TGTGCCACCAGCGTACAGGTGAACACTGAAGCTTTCTTT.

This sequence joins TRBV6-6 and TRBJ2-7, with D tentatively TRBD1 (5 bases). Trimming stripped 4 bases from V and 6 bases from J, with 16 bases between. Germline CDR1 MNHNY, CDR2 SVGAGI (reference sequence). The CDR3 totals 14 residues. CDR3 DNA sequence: TGTGCCAGCAGTTTGCAGGGTTCATCGGCCGAGCAGTACTTC. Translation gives CASSLQGSSAEQYF.

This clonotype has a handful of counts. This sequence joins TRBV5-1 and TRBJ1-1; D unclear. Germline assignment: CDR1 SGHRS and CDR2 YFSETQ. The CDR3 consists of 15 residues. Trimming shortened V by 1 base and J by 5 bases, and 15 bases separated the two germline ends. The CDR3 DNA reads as TGCGCCAGCAGCTTGAGGGAAAGGAGGTTTACTGAAGCTTTCTTT. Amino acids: CASSLRERRFTEAFF.

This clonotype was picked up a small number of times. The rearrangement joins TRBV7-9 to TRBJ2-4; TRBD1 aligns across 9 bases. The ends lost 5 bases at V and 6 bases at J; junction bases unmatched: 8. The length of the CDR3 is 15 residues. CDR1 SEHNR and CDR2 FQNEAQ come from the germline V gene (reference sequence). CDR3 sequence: CASSESPGQGNIQYF. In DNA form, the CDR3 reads TGTGCCAGCAGCGAGTCACCGGGACAGGGAAACATTCAGTACTTC. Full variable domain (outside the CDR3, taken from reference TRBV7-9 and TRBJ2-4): DTGVSQNPRHKITKRGQNVTFRCDPISEHNRLYWYRQTLGQGPEFLTYFQNEAQLEKSRLLSDRFSAERPKGSFSTLEIQRTEQGDSAMYLCASSESPGQGNIQYFGAGTRLSVL.

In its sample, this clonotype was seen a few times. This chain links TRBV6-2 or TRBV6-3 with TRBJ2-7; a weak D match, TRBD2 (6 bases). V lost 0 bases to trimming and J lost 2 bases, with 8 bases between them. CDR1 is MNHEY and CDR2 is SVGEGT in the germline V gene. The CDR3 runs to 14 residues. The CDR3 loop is CASSYSGGTYEQYV. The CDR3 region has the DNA TGTGCCAGCAGTTACTCCGGGGGAACCTACGAGCAGTACGTC.

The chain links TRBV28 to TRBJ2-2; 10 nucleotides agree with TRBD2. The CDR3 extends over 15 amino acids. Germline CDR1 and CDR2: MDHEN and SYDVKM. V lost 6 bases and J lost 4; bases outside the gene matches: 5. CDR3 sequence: CASSIAGGPTGELFF. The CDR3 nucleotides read TGTGCCAGCAGCATAGCGGGGGGCCCCACCGGGGAGCTGTTTTTT.

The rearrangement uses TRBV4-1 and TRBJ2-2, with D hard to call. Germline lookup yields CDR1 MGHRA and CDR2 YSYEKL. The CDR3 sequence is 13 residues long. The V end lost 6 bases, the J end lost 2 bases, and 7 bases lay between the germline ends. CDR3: CASRKGNTGELFF. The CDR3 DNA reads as TGCGCCAGCAGGAAGGGAAACACCGGGGAGCTGTTTTTT.

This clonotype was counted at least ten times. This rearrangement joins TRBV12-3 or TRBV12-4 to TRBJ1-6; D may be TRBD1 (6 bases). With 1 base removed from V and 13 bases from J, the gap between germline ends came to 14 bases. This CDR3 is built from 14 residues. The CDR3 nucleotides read TGTGCCAGCAGTTTAGGACAGGCCCCCTCGCCCCTCCACTTT. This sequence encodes CASSLGQAPSPLHF.

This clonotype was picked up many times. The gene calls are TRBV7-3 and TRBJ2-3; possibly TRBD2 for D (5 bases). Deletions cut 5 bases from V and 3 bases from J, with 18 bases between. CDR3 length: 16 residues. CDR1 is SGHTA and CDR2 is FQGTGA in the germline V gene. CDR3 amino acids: CASSLGLTDGTDTQYF. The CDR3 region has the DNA TGTGCCAGCAGCCTTGGACTTACCGACGGGACAGATACGCAGTATTTT. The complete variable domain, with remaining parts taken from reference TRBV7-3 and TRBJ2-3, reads GAGVSQTPSNKVTEKGKYVELRCDPISGHTALYWYRQSLGQGPEFLIYFQGTGAADDSGLPNDRFFAVRPEGSVSTLKIQRTERGDSAVYLCASSLGLTDGTDTQYFGPGTRLTVL.

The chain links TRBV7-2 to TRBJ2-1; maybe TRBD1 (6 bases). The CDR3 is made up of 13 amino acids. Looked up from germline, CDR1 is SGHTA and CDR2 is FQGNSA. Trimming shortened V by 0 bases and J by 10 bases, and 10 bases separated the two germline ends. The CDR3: CASSLARGREQFF. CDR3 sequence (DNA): TGTGCCAGCAGCTTAGCCAGGGGTCGAGAGCAGTTCTTC.

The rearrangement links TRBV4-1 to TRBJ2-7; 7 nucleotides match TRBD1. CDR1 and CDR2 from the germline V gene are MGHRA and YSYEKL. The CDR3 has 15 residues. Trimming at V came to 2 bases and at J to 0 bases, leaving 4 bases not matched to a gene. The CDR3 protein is CASSQRQGSSYEQYF. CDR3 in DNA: TGCGCCAGCAGCCAAAGACAGGGTTCCTCCTACGAGCAGTACTTC.

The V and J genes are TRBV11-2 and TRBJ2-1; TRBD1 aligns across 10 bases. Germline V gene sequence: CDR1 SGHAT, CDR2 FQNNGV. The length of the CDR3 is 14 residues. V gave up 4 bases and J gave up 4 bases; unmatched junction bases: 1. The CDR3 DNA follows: TGTGCCAGCAGCTGGACAGGGGGGTACAATGAGCAGTTCTTC. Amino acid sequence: CASSWTGGYNEQFF.

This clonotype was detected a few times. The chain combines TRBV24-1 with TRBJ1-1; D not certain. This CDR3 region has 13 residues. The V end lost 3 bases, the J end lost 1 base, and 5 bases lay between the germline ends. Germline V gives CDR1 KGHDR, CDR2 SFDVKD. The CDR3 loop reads CATSDPSNTEAFF. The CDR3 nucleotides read TGTGCCACCAGTGATCCCTCGAACACTGAAGCTTTCTTT.

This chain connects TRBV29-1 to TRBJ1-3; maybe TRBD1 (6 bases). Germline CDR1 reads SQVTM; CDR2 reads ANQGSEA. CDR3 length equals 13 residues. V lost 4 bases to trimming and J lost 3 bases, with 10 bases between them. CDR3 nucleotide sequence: TGCAGCGTTGCAGGGGTGAATGGAAACACCATATATTTT. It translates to CSVAGVNGNTIYF.

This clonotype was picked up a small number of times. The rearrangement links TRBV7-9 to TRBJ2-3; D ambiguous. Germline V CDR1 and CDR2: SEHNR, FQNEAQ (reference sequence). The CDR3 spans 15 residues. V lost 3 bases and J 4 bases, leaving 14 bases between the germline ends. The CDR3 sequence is CASSFTPPAADTQYF. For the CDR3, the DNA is TGTGCCAGCAGCTTCACCCCCCCGGCGGCAGATACGCAGTATTTT.

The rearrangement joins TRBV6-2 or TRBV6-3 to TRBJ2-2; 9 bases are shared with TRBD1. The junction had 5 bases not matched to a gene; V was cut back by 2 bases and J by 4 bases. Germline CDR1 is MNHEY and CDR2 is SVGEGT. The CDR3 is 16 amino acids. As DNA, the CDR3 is TGTGCCAGCAGTTACGGGACAGGGTGGTCCACCGGGGAGCTGTTTTTT. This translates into CASSYGTGWSTGELFF.

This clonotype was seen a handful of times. CDR3 in DNA: TGCAGCGCCGCCGAAGTCGCAGGGGGCCTCTCGGGGCCCCAGCATTTT. Translation gives CSAAEVAGGLSGPQHF. This sequence joins TRBV29-1 and TRBJ1-5; TRBD1 aligns across 8 bases. CDR3 length equals 16 residues. Germline CDR1 is SQVTM and CDR2 is ANQGSEA. J lost 9 bases, V lost 7 bases, and 20 bases had no gene match. Full variable domain (rest looked up from reference TRBV29-1 and TRBJ1-5): SAVISQKPSRDICQRGTSLTIQCQVDSQVTMMFWYRQQPGQSLTLIATANQGSEATYESGFVIDKFPISRPNLTFSTLTVSNMSPEDSSIYLCSAAEVAGGLSGPQHFGDGTRLSIL.